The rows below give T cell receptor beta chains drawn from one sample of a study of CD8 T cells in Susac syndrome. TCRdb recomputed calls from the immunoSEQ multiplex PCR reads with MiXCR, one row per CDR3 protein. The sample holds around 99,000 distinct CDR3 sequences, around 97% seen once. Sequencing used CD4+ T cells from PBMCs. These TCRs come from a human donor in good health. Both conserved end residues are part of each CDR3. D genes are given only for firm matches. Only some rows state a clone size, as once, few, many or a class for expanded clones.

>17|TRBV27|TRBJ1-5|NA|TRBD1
TGTGCCAGCAGTTTATTAGGCACCAGGGGGCGCGGGCAGCCCCAGCATTTT
CASSLLGTRGRGQPQHF
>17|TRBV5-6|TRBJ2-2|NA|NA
TGTGCCAGCAGCTCCGCAGGGTCGGTCCCGGACACCGGGGAGCTGTTTTTT
CASSSAGSVPDTGELFF
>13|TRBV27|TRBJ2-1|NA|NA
TGTGCCAGCAGTTTATCATGGAGGGGTGAGCAGTTCTTC
CASSLSWRGEQFF
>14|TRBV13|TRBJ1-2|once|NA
TGTGCCAGCAGCCTTTACAGAGCCTCGGATGGCTACACCTTC
CASSLYRASDGYTF
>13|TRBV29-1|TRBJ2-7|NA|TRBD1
TGCAGCTCTGGGACAGGCCCCGGCTACGAGCAGTACTTC
CSSGTGPGYEQYF
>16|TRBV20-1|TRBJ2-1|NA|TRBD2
TGCAGTGCTAGGGACCCCGGGACTAGCGGGAGCGGGGAGCAGTTCTTC
CSARDPGTSGSGEQFF
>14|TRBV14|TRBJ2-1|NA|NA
TGTGCCAGCAGCCAACGAAGAGACGGGGTGGAGCAGTTCTTC
CASSQRRDGVEQFF
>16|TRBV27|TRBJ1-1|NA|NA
TGTGCCAGCAGTTTATCCCCTCGGGTGAGAGGCACTGAAGCTTTCTTT
CASSLSPRVRGTEAFF
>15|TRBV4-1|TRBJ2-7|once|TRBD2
TGCGCCAGCAGCCTTCTAGCGGGGGGGCCTATCGAGCAGTACTTC
CASSLLAGGPIEQYF
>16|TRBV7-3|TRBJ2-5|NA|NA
TGTGCCAGCAGCCCTGGTCTCGGTGCGATACAAGAGACCCAGTACTTC
CASSPGLGAIQETQYF
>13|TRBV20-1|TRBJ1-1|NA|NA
TGCAGTGCTAGTCCCGGGGGTATGACTGAAGCTTTCTTT
CSASPGGMTEAFF
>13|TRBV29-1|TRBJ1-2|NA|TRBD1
TGCAGCGTTGGAATAGGGACAGCCACTGGCTACACCTTC
CSVGIGTATGYTF
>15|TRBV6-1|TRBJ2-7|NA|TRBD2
TGTGCCAGCAGCGATAAGGGACTAGCGGGGTGGGAGCAGTACTTC
CASSDKGLAGWEQYF
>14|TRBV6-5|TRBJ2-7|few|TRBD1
TGTGCCAGCAGTTACGACAGGGGGCGGCACGAGCAGTACTTC
CASSYDRGRHEQYF
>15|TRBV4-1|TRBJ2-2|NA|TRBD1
TGCGCCAGCAGCCAGCCGGGACAGGGGAACGGGGAGCTGTTTTTT
CASSQPGQGNGELFF
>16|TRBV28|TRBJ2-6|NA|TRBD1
TGTGCCAGCACCGGGACAGGGGGACTTGGGGCCAACGTCCTGACTTTC
CASTGTGGLGANVLTF
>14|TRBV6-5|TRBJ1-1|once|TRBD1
TGTGCCAGCAGGCGGGGACAGGGTGTCACTGAAGCTTTCTTT
CASRRGQGVTEAFF
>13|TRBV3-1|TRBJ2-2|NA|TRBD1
TGTGCCAGCAGCCGACAGGGGGCCGGGGAGCTGTTTTTT
CASSRQGAGELFF
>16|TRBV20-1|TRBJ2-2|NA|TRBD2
TGCAGTGCTAGAGATGTCCTAGCGGGTAACACCGGGGAGCTGTTTTTT
CSARDVLAGNTGELFF
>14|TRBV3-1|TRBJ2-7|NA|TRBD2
TGTGCCAGCAGCCGCGTTCCCGGGAGGGACGAGCAGTACTTC
CASSRVPGRDEQYF
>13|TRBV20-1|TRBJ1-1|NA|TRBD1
TGCAGTGCTAGTCGACAGGGGGGCACTGAAGCTTTCTTT
CSASRQGGTEAFF
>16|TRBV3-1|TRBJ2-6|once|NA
TGTGCCAGCAGCCCGGAACCGACAGTTGGGGCCAACGTCCTGACTTTC
CASSPEPTVGANVLTF
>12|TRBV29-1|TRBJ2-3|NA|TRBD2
TGCAGCGTCCCGACTAGCTTAGATACGCAGTATTTT
CSVPTSLDTQYF
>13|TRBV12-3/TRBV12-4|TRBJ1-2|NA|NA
TGTGCCAGCAGCCCACAGAGGAACTATGGCTACACCTTC
CASSPQRNYGYTF
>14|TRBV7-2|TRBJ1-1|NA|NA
TGTGCCAGCAGCTCAACTTCCAGACGGGCTGAAGCTTTCTTT
CASSSTSRRAEAFF
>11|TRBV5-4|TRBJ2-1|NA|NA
TGTGCCAGCAGCTACTACAATGAGCAGTTCTTC
CASSYYNEQFF
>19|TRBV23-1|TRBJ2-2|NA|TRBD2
TGCGCCAGCAGTCGGGGGGTTGAGCGGGAGCCGCGGAACACCGGGGAGCTGTTTTTT
CASSRGVEREPRNTGELFF
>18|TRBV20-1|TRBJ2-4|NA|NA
TGCAGTGCTCCAATCCCAACTCAGGGCTTGTCGGCCAAAAACATTCAGTACTTC
CSAPIPTQGLSAKNIQYF
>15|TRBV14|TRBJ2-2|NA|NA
TGTGCCAGCAGCCAAGAGTTGGGGAACACCGGGGAGCTGTTTTTT
CASSQELGNTGELFF
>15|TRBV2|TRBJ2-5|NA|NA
TGTGCCAGCAGGAAACCCAGGGGCACAAGGGAGACCCAGTACTTC
CASRKPRGTRETQYF
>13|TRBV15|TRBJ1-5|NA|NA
TGTGCCACCAGCAGAGAAGCCAATCAGCCCCAGCATTTT
CATSREANQPQHF
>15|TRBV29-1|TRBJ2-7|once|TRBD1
TGCAGCGTGCGAACCGGGACAGGGAGCACCTACGAGCAGTACTTC
CSVRTGTGSTYEQYF
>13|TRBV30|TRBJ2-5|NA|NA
TGTGCCTGGCGGAGACAGAGCCAAGAGACCCAGTACTTC
CAWRRQSQETQYF
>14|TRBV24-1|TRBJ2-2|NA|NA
TGTGCCACCAGTGACCCAGGACGGACCGGGGAGCTGTTTTTT
CATSDPGRTGELFF
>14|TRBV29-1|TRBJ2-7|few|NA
TGCAGCGTTGTTAGATCAGGGAGCTCCTACGAGCAGTACTTC
CSVVRSGSSYEQYF
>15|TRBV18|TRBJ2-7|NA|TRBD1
TGTGCCAGCTCACGGGGACAGGGGGCGGAGTACGAGCAGTACTTC
CASSRGQGAEYEQYF
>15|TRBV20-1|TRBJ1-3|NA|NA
TGCAGTGCTAGAGATCCGAGTGTCTCTGGAAACACCATATATTTT
CSARDPSVSGNTIYF
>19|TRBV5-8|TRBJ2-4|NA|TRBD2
TGTGCCAGCAGCTTTACCCGGGGACTAGCGGAGCTAGCCAAAAACATTCAGTACTTC
CASSFTRGLAELAKNIQYF
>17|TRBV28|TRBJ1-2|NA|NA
TGTGCCAGCAGTGTAACACACGACAGTGGGTCTAACTATGGCTACACCTTC
CASSVTHDSGSNYGYTF
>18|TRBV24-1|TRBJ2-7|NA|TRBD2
TGTGCCACCAGTGACTCCGGGACTAGCGGGGGGTCACCCTACGAGCAGTACTTC
CATSDSGTSGGSPYEQYF
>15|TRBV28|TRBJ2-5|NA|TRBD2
TGTGCCAGCAGTTTGACGGCTAGCGGGCAAGAGACCCAGTACTTC
CASSLTASGQETQYF